A selection of T cell receptor beta chains follows, all from one sample in a study of identical twins. A single record per CDR3 protein comes from TCRdb applying MiXCR to the 5' RACE reads. The table includes 690,000 or so distinct CDR3 sequences, roughly 8% detected once. These data were likewise used in another study, on yellow fever vaccine responses in identical twins.

The specimen was PBMCs. These receptors were taken from a woman aged 18-29 years in good health. Each CDR3 is given without its conserved first and last residue. Clone size, where shown, is once, few, many, or a class for clones that have expanded.

v_call clone_size cdr3_aa
TRBV27 few ASRLAGGRFTGELF
TRBV2 few ASSEAFWDRAEETQY
TRBV7-7 once ASSPTSALAGDNKQF
TRBV12-3/TRBV12-4 many ASRTGGPNSPLH
TRBV10-1 once ASSDRPQETQY
TRBV20-1 NA SARVYGDRGYEQY
TRBV4-1 few ASSQDAIRGPLSGRLTDTQY
TRBV3-1 few ASRSRDSPNEKLF
TRBV28 NA ASRTSGRTYTDTQY
TRBV20-1 few SARDSGSPNTGELF
TRBV7-9 NA ASSLSDAGLNEQF
TRBV18 NA ASSPPPMKYEQY
TRBV7-2 NA ASSLELVYNEQF
TRBV12-3/TRBV12-4 few ASSRDGFGFYEQY
TRBV28 many ASSLPGTGYEQY
TRBV4-2 many ASSLTVGETQY
TRBV12-3/TRBV12-4 NA ASNGTSGYEQY
TRBV29-1 NA SVEDVTDGNTIY
TRBV7-9 few ASSLQTLSTDTQY
TRBV6-1 NA VSSGAGGSYNEQF
TRBV12-3/TRBV12-4 many ASSRGGANEQF
TRBV28 NA ASRSSGPDTQY
TRBV29-1 few SAEGGEYGNTIY
TRBV28 few ASKGTGVSPLH
TRBV19 NA ASRSPGRSGTDTQY
TRBV15 few ATSRPGPTNEKLF
TRBV12-3/TRBV12-4 few ASSSGTGVGKQY
TRBV25-1 few ASSLGLVKYNEQF
TRBV20-1 many SAPSYNEQF
TRBV11-2 many ASSSKPGTSIFYNEQF
TRBV27 NA ASRPWGAGDTEAF
TRBV12-3/TRBV12-4 many ASSLVGRGQETQY
TRBV7-2 NA ASTWDRGSYNEQF
TRBV7-6 NA ASSLARGGPVQETQY
TRBV7-9 NA ASSPTMGAQETQY
TRBV5-1 many ASSLGQVAEAF
TRBV7-9 NA ASSPTRTYEQY
TRBV2 many ASSELGTRQETQY